These 10 T cell receptor beta chains originate from one sample sequenced in a study of T-cell reconstitution after alpha-beta-depleted transplantation in children. TCRbeta library preparation incorporated unique molecular identifiers. Each CDR3 protein gets one entry after TCRdb re-called the PCR reads with MiXCR. The sample has 200,000 to 250,000 distinct CDR3 sequences, less than 9% seen once. Source: PBMCs, mostly from graft donor cells, taken 180 days after TCRalphabeta/CD19-depleted stem cell transplant. Receptors were obtained from a male patient between 5 and 17 years old who had a stem cell transplant for acute lymphoblastic leukemia, so the T cells may come from the graft donor.

Ten or more counts support this clonotype. This chain connects TRBV5-1 to TRBJ2-1; TRBD1 or TRBD2 may be the D gene (6 bases each). This CDR3 contains 17 residues. Looked up from germline, CDR1 is SGHRS and CDR2 is YFSETQ. V lost 4 bases and J lost 7, with 24 bases in between. The CDR3 spells CASSPQGRGKGVNEQFF. Written as DNA, the CDR3 is TGCGCCAGCAGCCCTCAGGGGCGGGGAAAGGGAGTGAATGAGCAGTTCTTC.

This clonotype was picked up many times. CDR3 coding DNA: TGCAGCTCCAGCAGTAACTATGGCTACACCTTC. Its protein is CSSSSNYGYTF. The V and J genes are TRBV20-1 and TRBJ1-2; D uncertain. Per germline, CDR1 DFQATT and CDR2 SNEGSKA (reference sequence). CDR3 length: 11 residues.

This clonotype was counted many times. The chain uses TRBV9 and TRBJ2-3; 9 nucleotides line up with TRBD2. The CDR3 length is 18 residues. The ends lost 0 bases at V and 5 bases at J; junction bases unmatched: 13. CDR1 SGDLS and CDR2 YYNGEE come from the germline V gene. The CDR3 reads CASSVVLAGTSTRDTQYF. In nucleotides, the CDR3 is TGTGCCAGCAGCGTAGTCCTAGCGGGGACCTCCACCCGAGATACGCAGTATTTT.

Ten or more counts support this clonotype. The chain has TRBV12-3 or TRBV12-4 and TRBJ2-4; maybe TRBD1 (5 bases). The V end was cut by 3 bases, the J end by 1 base, with 13 bases between. CDR3 length: 16 residues. CDR3: CASSFSRGFAKNIQYF. In DNA form, the CDR3 reads TGTGCCAGCAGTTTTTCTAGGGGCTTTGCCAAAAACATTCAGTACTTC.

The rearrangement links TRBV12-3 or TRBV12-4 to TRBJ2-1; TRBD2 matches at 9 bases. The junction had 20 bases not matched to a gene; V was cut back by 11 bases and J by 0 bases. The CDR3 consists of 19 residues. CDR3 in DNA: TGTGCCTGCTGTTTAGCGCGGCGGGGACTAGCCGACTCCTACAATGAGCAGTTCTTC. This codes for CACCLARRGLADSYNEQFF.

This clonotype was observed many times. The genes are TRBV4-3 and TRBJ2-3, with TRBD1 identical over 11 bases. Trimming removed 1 base from V and 4 bases from J; junction bases left unmatched: 1. Germline V lookup: CDR1 LGHNA, CDR2 YSLEER. The CDR3 is made up of 15 amino acids. CDR3 coding DNA: TGCGCCAGCAGCCAAGCGGGACAGGGGGCAGATACGCAGTATTTT. Protein sequence: CASSQAGQGADTQYF.

Ten or more counts support this clonotype. The rearrangement joins TRBV27 to TRBJ2-7; D perhaps matches TRBD2 (6 bases). Trimming pared 5 bases from V and 4 bases from J, leaving 21 bases between. The germline V gene encodes CDR1 MNHEY and CDR2 SMNVEV (reference sequence). The CDR3 contains 16 residues. CDR3 protein: CASSPRRASEGYEQYF. The DNA of the CDR3 is TGTGCCAGCAGTCCTCGACGGGCTAGCGAGGGGTACGAGCAGTACTTC.

This clonotype was counted many times. The V gene is TRBV5-1, the J gene TRBJ2-5; D uncertain. Trimming took off 9 bases at V and 11 bases at J, with 11 bases between the two ends. The germline V gene encodes CDR1 SGHRS and CDR2 YFSETQ. The CDR3 runs to 9 residues. The CDR3 is CATDRQQYF. The CDR3 DNA follows: TGCGCCACCGATCGCCAACAGTACTTC.

This clonotype was counted many times. In DNA, the CDR3 is TGTGCCAGCAGTTTGACTAGCGGACCCTACGAGCAGTACTTC. Residues: CASSLTSGPYEQYF. The chain is built from TRBV6-2 or TRBV6-3 and TRBJ2-7; 9 bases align to TRBD2. Germline V gene sequence: CDR1 MNHEY, CDR2 SVGEGT. The CDR3 consists of 14 residues. The J segment lost 2 bases and the V segment lost 4 bases, leaving 3 bases of the junction unmatched.

Many counts were recorded for this clonotype. The chain combines TRBV7-6 with TRBJ2-5; weak D call: TRBD2 (6 bases). CDR1 and CDR2 from the germline V gene are SGHVS and FNYEAQ. The CDR3 has 15 amino acids. Trimming cost V 5 bases and J 2 bases, with 15 bases left between them. CDR3 DNA: TGTGCCAGCAGCCCCCCACTAGCAGGGCAAGAGACCCAGTACTTC. Its translation is CASSPPLAGQETQYF.